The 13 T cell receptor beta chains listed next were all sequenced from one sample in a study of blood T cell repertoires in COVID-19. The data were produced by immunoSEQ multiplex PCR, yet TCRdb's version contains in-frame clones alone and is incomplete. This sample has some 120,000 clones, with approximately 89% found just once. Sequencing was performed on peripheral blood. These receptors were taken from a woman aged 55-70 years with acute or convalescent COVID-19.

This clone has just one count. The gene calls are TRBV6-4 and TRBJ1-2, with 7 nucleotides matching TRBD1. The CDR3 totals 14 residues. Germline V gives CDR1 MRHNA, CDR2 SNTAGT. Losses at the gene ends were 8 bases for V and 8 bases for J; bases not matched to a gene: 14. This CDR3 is CASRPDRATGGYTF. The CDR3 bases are TGTGCCAGCCGGCCCGACAGGGCAACTGGCGGCTACACCTTC.

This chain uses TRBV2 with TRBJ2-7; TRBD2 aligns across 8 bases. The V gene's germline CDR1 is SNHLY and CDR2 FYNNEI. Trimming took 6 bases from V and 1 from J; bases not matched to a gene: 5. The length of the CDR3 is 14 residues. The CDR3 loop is CASSVAGLSYEQYV. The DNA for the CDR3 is TGTGCCAGCAGCGTAGCGGGGCTGTCCTACGAGCAGTACGTC.

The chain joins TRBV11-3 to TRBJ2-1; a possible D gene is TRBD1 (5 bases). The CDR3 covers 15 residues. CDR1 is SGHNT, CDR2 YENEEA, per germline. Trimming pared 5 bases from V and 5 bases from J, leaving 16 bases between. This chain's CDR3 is CASSAVGVGNNEQFF. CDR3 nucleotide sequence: TGTGCCAGCAGCGCCGTAGGGGTAGGGAACAATGAGCAGTTCTTC.

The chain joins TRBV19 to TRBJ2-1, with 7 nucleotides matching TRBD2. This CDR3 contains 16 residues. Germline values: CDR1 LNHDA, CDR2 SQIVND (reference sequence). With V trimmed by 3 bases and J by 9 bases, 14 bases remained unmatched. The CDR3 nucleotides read TGTGCCAGTAGTATTGGCGGGGGAAGGGTGGGTATTGAGCAGTTCTTC. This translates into CASSIGGGRVGIEQFF.

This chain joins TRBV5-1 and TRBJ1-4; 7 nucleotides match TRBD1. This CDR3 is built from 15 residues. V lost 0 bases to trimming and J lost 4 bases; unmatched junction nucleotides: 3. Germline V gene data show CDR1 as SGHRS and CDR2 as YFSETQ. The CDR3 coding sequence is TGCGCCAGCAGCTTGGGACAGGGAAATAATGAAAAACTGTTTTTT. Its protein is CASSLGQGNNEKLFF.

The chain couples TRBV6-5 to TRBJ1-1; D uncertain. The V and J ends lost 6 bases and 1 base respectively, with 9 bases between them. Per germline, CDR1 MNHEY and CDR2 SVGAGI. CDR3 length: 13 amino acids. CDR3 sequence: CASSPNRNTEAFF. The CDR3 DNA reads TGTGCCAGCAGCCCGAACAGGAACACTGAAGCTTTCTTT.

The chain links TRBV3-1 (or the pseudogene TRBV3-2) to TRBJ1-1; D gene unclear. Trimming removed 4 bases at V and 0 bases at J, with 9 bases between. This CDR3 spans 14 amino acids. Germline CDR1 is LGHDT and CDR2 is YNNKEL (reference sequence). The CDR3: CASSPSRVNTEAFF. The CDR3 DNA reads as TGTGCCAGCAGCCCTTCCCGGGTGAACACTGAAGCTTTCTTT.

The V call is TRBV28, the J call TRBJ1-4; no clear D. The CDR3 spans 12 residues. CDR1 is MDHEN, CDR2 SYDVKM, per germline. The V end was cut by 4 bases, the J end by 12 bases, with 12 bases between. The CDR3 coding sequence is TGTGCCAGCAGTTCCCCTCTCACGGAACTGTTTTTT. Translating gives CASSSPLTELFF.

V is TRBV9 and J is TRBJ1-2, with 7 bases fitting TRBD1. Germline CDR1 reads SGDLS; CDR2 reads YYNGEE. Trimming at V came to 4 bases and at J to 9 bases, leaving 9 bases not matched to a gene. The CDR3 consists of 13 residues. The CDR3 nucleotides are TGTGCCAGCAGCTTCACCGAGGGGGCGAGCTACACCTTC. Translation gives CASSFTEGASYTF.

The CDR3, as DNA: TGCGCCAGCAGCTTGGTACTTAGCCTTGGGTCCTACGAGCAGTACTTC. This translates into CASSLVLSLGSYEQYF. The J gene is TRBJ2-7, the V gene TRBV5-1, with no clear D. Trimming took off 0 bases at V and 1 base at J, with 14 bases between the two ends. The CDR3 has 16 residues. Germline assignment: CDR1 SGHRS and CDR2 YFSETQ.

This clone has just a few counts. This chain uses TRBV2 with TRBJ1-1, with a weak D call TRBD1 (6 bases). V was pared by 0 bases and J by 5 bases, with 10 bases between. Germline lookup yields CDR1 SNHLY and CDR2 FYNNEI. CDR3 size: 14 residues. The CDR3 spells CASSEAGGATEAFF. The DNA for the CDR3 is TGTGCCAGCAGTGAAGCAGGGGGAGCGACTGAAGCTTTCTTT.

As DNA, the CDR3 is TGTGCCAGCAGTTACGCCGGACAGGGAGGAACTGAAGCTTTCTTT. It yields the protein CASSYAGQGGTEAFF. The chain is built from TRBV6-5 and TRBJ1-1; 8 positions agree with TRBD1. The ends lost 2 bases at V and 5 bases at J; junction bases unmatched: 7. Germline V lookup: CDR1 MNHEY, CDR2 SVGAGI. This CDR3 has 15 residues.

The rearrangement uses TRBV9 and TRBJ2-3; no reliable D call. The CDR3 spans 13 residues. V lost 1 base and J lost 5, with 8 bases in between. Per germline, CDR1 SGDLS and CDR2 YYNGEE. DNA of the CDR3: TGTGCCAGCAGCGTAAGGAGTGAAGATACGCAGTATTTT. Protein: CASSVRSEDTQYF.